A single TCR beta chain is shown here with its context. Antigen unknown. Mismatch with germline at one junction end may stem from a read error. Measured with immunoSEQ multiplex PCR; TCRdb has only the in-frame clones, and not every one. This table has roughly 100,000 clones, 90% to 95% appearing once. The CDR3 totals 14 residues. Germline V gene data show CDR1 as SSHAT and CDR2 as FNYEAQ (reference sequence). This sample is part of a study of OX40 agonist ivuxolimab in advanced cancers. Overall study findings and caveats: No determination was made of the antigen specificity of the expanded peripheral T cells. Some nonresponders also had low normalized T-cell clonal expansion.

The chain carries TRBV7-7 and TRBJ2-2; the match to TRBD2 covers 7 bases. This TCR came from an adult with an advanced solid tumor such as melanoma, head and neck, liver or kidney cancer. The sample was CD4+ or CD8+ T cells sorted from blood, taken in a trial of the OX40 agonist ivuxolimab. CDR3 in amino acids: CASSLREDTGELFF. The DNA of the CDR3 is TGTGCTAGCAGCCTCCGGGAGGACACCGGGGAGCTGTTTTTT.